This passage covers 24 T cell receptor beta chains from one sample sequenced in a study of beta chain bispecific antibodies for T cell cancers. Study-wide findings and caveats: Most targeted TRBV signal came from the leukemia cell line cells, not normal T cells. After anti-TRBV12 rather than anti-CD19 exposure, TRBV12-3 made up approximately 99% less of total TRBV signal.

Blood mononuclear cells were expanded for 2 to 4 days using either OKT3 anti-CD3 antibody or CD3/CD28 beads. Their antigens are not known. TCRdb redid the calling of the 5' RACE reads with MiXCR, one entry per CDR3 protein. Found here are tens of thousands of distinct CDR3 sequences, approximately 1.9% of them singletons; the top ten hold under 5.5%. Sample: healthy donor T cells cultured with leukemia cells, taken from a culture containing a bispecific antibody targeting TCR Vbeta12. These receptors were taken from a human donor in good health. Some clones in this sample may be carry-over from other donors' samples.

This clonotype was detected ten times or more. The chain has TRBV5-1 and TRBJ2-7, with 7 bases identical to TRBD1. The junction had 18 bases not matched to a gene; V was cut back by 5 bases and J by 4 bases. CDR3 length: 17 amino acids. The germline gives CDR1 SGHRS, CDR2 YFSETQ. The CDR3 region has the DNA TGCGCCAGCAGGAGGGTCAAGACAGGGATCGGTTTATACGAGCAGTACTTC. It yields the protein CASRRVKTGIGLYEQYF.

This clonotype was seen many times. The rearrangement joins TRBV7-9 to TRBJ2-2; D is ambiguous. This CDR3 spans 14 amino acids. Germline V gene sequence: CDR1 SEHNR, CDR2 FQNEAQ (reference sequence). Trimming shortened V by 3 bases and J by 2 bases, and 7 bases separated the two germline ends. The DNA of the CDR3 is TGTGCCAGCAGCTTTGGCGGCAACACCGGGGAGCTGTTTTTT. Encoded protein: CASSFGGNTGELFF.

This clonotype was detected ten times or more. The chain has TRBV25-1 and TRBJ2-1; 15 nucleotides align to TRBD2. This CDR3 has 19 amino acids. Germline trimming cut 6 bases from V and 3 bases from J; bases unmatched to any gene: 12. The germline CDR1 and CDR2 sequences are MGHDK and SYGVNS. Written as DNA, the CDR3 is TGTGCCAGCAGAAGGGCCGGGACTAGCGGGGGGCCCTACTACAATGAGCAGTTCTTC. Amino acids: CASRRAGTSGGPYYNEQFF.

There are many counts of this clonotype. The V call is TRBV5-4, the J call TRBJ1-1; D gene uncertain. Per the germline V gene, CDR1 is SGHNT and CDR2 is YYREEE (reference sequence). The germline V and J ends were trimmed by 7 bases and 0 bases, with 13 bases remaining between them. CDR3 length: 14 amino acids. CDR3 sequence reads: CASGEGIMNTEAFF. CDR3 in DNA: TGTGCCAGCGGGGAGGGAATCATGAACACTGAAGCTTTCTTT.

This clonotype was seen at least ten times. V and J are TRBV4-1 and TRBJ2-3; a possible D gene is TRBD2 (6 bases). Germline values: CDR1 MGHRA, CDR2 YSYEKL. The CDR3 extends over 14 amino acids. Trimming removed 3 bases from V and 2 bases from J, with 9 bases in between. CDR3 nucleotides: TGCGCCAGCAGCCAGGCGGGGCCCACAGATACGCAGTATTTT. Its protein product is CASSQAGPTDTQYF.

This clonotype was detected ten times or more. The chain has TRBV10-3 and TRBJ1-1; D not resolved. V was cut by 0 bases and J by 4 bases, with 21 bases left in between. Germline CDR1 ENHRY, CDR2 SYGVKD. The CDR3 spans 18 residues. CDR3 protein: CAISESKVLRREVTEAFF. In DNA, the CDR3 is TGTGCCATCAGTGAGTCGAAGGTCCTCCGGCGAGAGGTCACTGAAGCTTTCTTT.

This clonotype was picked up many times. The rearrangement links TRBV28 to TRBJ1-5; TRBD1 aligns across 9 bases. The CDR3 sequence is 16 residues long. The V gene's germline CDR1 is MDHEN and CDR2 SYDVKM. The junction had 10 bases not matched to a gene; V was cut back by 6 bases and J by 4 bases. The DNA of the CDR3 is TGTGCCAGCAGCCGTACCGGGACAGGGAGGAATCAGCCCCAGCATTTT. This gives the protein CASSRTGTGRNQPQHF.

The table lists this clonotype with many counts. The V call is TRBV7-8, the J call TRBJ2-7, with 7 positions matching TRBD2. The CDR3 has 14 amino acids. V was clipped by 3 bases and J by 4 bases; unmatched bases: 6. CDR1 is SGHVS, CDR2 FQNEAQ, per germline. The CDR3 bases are TGTGCCAGCAGCTTCTCCCTTAGCGGGTACGAGCAGTACTTC. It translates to CASSFSLSGYEQYF.

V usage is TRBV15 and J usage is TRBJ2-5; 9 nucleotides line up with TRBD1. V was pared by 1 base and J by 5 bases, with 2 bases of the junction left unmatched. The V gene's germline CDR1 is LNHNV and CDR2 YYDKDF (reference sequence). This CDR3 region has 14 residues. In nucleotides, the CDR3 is TGTGCCACCAGCAGAGGTGGGACAGGGGAGACCCAGTACTTC. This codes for CATSRGGTGETQYF.

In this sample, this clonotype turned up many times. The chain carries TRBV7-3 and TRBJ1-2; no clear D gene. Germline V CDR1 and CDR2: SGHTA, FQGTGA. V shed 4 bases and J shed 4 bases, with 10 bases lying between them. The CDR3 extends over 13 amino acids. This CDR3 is CASSSDGSYGYTF. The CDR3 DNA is TGTGCCAGCAGCTCCGACGGTAGCTATGGCTACACCTTC.

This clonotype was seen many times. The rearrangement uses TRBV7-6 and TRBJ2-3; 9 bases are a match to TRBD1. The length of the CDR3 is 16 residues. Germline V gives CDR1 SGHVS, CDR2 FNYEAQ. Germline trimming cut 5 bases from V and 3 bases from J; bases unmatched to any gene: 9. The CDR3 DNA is TGTGCCAGCAGCCTTTTTACAGGGGGCGAGACAGATACGCAGTATTTT. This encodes CASSLFTGGETDTQYF.

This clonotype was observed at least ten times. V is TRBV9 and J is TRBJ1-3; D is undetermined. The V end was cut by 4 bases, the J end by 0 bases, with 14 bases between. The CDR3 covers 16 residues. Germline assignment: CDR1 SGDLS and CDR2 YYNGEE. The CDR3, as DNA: TGTGCCAGCAGCCAATTCGGACGGTCCTCTGGAAACACCATATATTTT. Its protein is CASSQFGRSSGNTIYF.

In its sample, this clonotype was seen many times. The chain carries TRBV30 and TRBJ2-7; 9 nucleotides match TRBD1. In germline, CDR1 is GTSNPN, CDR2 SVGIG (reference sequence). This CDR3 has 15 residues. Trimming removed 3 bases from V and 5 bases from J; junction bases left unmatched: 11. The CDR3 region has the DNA TGTGCCTGGAGCCCGGGACAGGGTCGTGGGGACGAGCAGTACTTC. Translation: CAWSPGQGRGDEQYF.

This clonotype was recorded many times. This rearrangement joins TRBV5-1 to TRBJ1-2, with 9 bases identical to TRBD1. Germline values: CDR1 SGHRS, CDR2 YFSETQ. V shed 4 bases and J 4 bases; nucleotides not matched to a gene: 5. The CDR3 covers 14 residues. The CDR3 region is CASSGEDRGYGYTF. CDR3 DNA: TGCGCCAGCAGCGGAGAGGACAGGGGCTATGGCTACACCTTC. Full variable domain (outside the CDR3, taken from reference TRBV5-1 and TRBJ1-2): KAGVTQTPRYLIKTRGQQVTLSCSPISGHRSVSWYQQTPGQGLQFLFEYFSETQRNKGNFPGRFSGRQFSNSRSEMNVSTLELGDSALYLCASSGEDRGYGYTFGSGTRLTVV.

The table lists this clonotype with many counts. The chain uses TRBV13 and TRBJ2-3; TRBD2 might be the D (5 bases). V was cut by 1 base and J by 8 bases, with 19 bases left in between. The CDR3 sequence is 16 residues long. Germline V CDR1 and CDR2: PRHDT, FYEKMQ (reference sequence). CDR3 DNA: TGTGCCAGCAGCTTAGTTGCGGGTGGAGGCGGCGGTACGCAGTATTTT. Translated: CASSLVAGGGGGTQYF.

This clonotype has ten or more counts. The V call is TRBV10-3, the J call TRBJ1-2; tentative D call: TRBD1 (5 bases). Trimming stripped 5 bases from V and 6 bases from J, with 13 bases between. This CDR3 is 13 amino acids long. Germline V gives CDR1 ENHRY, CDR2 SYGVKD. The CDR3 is CAISSYQGDGYTF. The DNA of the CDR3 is TGTGCCATCAGTAGCTACCAGGGCGATGGCTACACCTTC.

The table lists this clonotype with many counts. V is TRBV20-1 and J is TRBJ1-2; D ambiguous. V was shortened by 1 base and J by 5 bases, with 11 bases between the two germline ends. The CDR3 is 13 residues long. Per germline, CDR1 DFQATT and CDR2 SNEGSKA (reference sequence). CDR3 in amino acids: CSARGGRAYGYTF. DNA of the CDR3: TGCAGTGCTAGAGGGGGTCGGGCGTATGGCTACACCTTC.

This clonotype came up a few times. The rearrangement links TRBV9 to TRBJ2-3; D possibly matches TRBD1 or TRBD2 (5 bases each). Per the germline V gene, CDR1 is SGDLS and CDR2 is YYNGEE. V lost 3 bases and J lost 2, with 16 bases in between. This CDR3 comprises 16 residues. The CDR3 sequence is CASSEVGTRYTDTQYF. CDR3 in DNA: TGTGCCAGCAGCGAGGTCGGGACCCGGTACACAGATACGCAGTATTTT.

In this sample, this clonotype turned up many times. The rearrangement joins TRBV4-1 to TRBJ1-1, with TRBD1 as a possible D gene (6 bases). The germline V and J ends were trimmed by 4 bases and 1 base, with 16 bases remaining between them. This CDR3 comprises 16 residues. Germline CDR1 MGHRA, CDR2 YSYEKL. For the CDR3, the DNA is TGCGCCAGCAGCCCCATATTGGGACAACGGAACACTGAAGCTTTCTTT. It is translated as CASSPILGQRNTEAFF.

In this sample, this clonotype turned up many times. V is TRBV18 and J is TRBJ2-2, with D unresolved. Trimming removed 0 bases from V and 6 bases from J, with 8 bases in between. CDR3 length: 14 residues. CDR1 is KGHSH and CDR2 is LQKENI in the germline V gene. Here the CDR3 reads CASSPPQWAGELFF. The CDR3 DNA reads TGTGCCAGCTCACCACCGCAATGGGCCGGGGAGCTGTTTTTT. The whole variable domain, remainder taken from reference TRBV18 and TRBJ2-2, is NAGVMQNPRHLVRRRGQEARLRCSPMKGHSHVYWYRQLPEEGLKFMVYLQKENIIDESGMPKERFSAEFPKEGPSILRIQQVVRGDSAAYFCASSPPQWAGELFFGEGSRLTVL.

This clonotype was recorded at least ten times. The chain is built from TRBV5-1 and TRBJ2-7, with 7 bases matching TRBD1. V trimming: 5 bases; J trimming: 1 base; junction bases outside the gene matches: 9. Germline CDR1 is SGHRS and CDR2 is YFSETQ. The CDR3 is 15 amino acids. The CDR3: CASSSTGQESYEQYF. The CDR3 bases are TGCGCCAGCAGTTCGACCGGACAGGAGTCCTACGAGCAGTACTTC.

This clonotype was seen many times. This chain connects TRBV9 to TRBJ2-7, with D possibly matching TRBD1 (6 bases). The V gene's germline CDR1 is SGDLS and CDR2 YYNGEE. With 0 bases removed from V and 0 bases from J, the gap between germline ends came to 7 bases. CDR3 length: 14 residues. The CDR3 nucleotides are TGTGCCAGCAGCGTAGAGGACAGCTCCTACGAGCAGTACTTC. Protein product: CASSVEDSSYEQYF.

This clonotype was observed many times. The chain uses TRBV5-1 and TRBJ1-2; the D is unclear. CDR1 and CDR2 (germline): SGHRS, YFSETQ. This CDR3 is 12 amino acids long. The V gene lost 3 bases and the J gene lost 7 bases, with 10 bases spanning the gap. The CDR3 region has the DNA TGCGCCAGCAGCTCCGGGCTGCCTGGCTACACCTTC. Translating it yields CASSSGLPGYTF.

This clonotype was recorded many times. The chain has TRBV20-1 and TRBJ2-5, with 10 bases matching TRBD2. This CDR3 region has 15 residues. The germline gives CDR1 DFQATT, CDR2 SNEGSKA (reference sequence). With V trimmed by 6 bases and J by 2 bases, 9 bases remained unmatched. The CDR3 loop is CSAHQAGGLQETQYF. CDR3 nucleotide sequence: TGCAGTGCCCACCAAGCGGGGGGGCTGCAAGAGACCCAGTACTTC.